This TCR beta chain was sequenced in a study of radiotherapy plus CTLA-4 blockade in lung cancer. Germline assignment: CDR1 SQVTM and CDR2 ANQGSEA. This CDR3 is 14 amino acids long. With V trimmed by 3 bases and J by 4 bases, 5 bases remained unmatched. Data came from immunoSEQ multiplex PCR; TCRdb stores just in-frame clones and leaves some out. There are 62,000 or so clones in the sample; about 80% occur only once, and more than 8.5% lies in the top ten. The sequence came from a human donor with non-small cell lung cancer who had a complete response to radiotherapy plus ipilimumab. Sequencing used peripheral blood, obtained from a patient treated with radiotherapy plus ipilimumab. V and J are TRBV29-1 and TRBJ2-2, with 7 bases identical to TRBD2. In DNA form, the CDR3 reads TGCAGCGTTGAGCGTGGGGGGGGCACCGGGGAGCTGTTTTTT. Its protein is CSVERGGGTGELFF.